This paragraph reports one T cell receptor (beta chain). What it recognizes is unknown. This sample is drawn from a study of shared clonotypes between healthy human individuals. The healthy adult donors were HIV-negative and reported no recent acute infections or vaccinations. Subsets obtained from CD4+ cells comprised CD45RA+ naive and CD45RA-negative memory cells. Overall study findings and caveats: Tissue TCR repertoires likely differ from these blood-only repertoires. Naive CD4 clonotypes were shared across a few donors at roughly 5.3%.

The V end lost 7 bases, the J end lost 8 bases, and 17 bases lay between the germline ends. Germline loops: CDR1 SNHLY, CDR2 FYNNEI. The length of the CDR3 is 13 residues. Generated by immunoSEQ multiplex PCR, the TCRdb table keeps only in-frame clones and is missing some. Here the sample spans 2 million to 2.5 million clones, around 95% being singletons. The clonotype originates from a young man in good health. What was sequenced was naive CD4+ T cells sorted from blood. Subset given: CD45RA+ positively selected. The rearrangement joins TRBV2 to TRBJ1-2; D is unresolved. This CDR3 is CASNGQAAGGYTF. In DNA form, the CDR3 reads TGTGCCAGCAACGGGCAGGCGGCGGGCGGCTACACCTTC.